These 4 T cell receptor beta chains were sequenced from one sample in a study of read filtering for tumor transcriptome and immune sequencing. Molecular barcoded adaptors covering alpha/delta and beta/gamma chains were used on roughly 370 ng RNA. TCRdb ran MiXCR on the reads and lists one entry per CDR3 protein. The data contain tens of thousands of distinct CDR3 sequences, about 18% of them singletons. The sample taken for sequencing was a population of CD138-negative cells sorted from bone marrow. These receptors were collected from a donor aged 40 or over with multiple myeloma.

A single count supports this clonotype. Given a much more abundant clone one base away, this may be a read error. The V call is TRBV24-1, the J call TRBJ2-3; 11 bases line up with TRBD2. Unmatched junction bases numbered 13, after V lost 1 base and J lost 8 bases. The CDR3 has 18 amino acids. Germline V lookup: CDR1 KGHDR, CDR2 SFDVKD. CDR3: CATSDFPGLAEAGGTQYF. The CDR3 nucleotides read TGTGCCACCAGTGATTTTCCGGGACTAGCGGAAGCCGGCGGTACGCAGTATTTT.

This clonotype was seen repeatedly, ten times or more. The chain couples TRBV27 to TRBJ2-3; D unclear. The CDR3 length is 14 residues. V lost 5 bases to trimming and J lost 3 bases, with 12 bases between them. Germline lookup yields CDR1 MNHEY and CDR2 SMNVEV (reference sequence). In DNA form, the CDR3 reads TGTGCCAGCAGTCACCCCCCCCGGACAGATACGCAGTATTTT. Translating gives CASSHPPRTDTQYF.

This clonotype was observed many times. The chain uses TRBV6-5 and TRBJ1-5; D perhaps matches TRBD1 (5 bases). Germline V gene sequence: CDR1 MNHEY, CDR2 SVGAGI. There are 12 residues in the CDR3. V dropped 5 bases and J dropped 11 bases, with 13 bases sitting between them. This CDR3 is CASSPGGGAQHF. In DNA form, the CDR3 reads TGTGCCAGCAGTCCCGGGGGGGGGGCCCAGCATTTT.

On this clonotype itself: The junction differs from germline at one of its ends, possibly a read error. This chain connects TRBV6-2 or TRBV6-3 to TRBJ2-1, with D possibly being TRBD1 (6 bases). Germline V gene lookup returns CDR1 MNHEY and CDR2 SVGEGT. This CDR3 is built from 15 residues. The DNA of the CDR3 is TGTGTCAGCAGTTGCTGGGGGCCCAAATACAATGAGCAGTTCTTC. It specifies CVSSCWGPKYNEQFF.